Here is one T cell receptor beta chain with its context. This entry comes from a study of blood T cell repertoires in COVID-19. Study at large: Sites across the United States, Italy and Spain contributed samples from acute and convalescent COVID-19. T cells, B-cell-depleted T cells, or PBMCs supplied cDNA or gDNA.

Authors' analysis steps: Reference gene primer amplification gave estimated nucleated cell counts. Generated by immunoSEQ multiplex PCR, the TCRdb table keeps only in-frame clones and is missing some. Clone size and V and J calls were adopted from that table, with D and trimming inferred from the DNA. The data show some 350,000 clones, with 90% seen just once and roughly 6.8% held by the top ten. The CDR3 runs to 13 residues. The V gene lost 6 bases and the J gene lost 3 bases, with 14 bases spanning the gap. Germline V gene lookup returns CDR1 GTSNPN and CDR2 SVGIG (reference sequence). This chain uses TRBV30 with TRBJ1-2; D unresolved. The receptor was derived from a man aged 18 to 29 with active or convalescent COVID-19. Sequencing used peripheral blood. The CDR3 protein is CACLGSPDYGYTF. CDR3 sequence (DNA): TGTGCCTGCCTAGGTTCACCTGACTATGGCTACACCTTC.